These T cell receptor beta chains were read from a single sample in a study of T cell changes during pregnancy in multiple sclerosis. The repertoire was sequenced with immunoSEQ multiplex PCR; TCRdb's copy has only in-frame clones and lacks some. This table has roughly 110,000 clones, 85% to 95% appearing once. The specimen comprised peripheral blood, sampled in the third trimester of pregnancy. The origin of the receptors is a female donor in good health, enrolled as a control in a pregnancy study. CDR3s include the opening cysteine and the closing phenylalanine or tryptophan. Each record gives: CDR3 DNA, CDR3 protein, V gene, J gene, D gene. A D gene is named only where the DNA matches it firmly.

TGCGCCAGCAGCCAAGAAGGGGGCAGCTCCTACAATGAGCAGTTCTTC	CASSQEGGSSYNEQFF	TRBV4-3	TRBJ2-1	TRBD1
TGTGCCACCAGCAGAGGAAGAGAGGACACTGAAGCTTTCTTT	CATSRGREDTEAFF	TRBV15	TRBJ1-1	NA
TGTGCCAGCAGTGGGACAGGGGGCTCTGGGGCCAACGTCCTGACTTTC	CASSGTGGSGANVLTF	TRBV6-4	TRBJ2-6	TRBD1
TGTGCCAGCAGCTTGACGGCGGACAGGGTCTTCTTT	CASSLTADRVFF	TRBV7-9	TRBJ1-1	TRBD1
TGTGCCAGCAGCGTAGCCGGGGGCAATCAGCCCCAGCATTTT	CASSVAGGNQPQHF	TRBV9	TRBJ1-5	NA
TGTGCCAGCTCACCACGTAGGGGTTTAGATTCACCCCTCCACTTT	CASSPRRGLDSPLHF	TRBV18	TRBJ1-6	NA
TGCGCCAGCAGCCGGGAGGGAAACATTCAGTACTTC	CASSREGNIQYF	TRBV5-1	TRBJ2-4	TRBD2
TGTGCCAGCAGCTCCCATAGCGGGGGGGCACCCAATGAGCAGTTCTTC	CASSSHSGGAPNEQFF	TRBV6-4	TRBJ2-1	TRBD2
TGTGCCTGGGAGGTCTCCCAAGCTCAGTATTTT	CAWEVSQAQYF	TRBV30	TRBJ2-3	NA
TGTGCCAGCAGCTTAGCCGGGGGTGAAGCTTTCTTT	CASSLAGGEAFF	TRBV7-9	TRBJ1-1	NA
TGTGCCAGCAGTTCGACAGGGATGAACACTGAAGCTTTCTTT	CASSSTGMNTEAFF	TRBV6-5	TRBJ1-1	TRBD1
TGTGCCAGCAGTGAGGGGCCAGGGAGGGTGAACACTGAAGCTTTCTTT	CASSEGPGRVNTEAFF	TRBV2	TRBJ1-1	NA
TGCGCCAGCAGCCCCGAAGCGGGGCTACCGGGAGATACGCAGTATTTT	CASSPEAGLPGDTQYF	TRBV4-3	TRBJ2-3	TRBD2
TGTGCCAGCAGCTTATTGGGGGACTCAACCATGGCGCAGTATTTT	CASSLLGDSTMAQYF	TRBV7-3	TRBJ2-3	NA
TGTGCCAGCGTTCCGGGGAACACTGAAGCTTTCTTT	CASVPGNTEAFF	TRBV27	TRBJ1-1	NA
TGTGCCAGCAGCTCACCTATAGCGGGTTACCAAGAGACCCAGTACTTC	CASSSPIAGYQETQYF	TRBV11-2	TRBJ2-5	TRBD2
TGTGCCATCAGTGACACAGGGGGGAATCAGCCCCAGCATTTT	CAISDTGGNQPQHF	TRBV10-3	TRBJ1-5	TRBD1
TGTGCCAGCAGTTGGACAGGGGAAGAAAAACTGTTTTTT	CASSWTGEEKLFF	TRBV5-5	TRBJ1-4	TRBD1
TGTGCCAGCAGCCCCGTCAAGCGGGGCACAGATACGCAGTATTTT	CASSPVKRGTDTQYF	TRBV5-4	TRBJ2-3	NA
TGTGCCAGCAGTGAACGCGGTTATAGTCAAAATGAGCAGTTCTTC	CASSERGYSQNEQFF	TRBV6-1	TRBJ2-1	NA
TGTGCCAGCAGCTACGGACAGGGAAGGACCCAGTACTTC	CASSYGQGRTQYF	TRBV7-8	TRBJ2-5	TRBD1
TGTGCCAGCAGCCCCGGGATAGCGGTTTCCACCTACGAGCAGTACTTC	CASSPGIAVSTYEQYF	TRBV9	TRBJ2-7	NA